This entry is about one TCR beta chain. TCRdb's copy holds only in-frame clones and misses some; the assay was immunoSEQ multiplex PCR. The sample includes about 230,000 clones, 70% to 90% of them seen just once. This specimen belongs to a study of blood T cell repertoires in COVID-19. CDR3 length equals 14 residues. Germline V gene lookup returns CDR1 GTSNPN and CDR2 SVGIG (reference sequence). V was cut by 4 bases and J by 2 bases, with 14 bases left in between. Participants spanned ages roughly 18 to 95 years and resided in roughly 26 US areas. The receptor's source is a man aged 30 to 39 who had recovered from COVID-19. Sequenced sample: PBMCs or T cells enriched from blood (not recorded which). The chain employs TRBV30 and TRBJ1-1; D is uncertain. This CDR3 is CAWMPGSFNTEAFF. The CDR3 DNA is TGTGCCTGGATGCCAGGAAGTTTTAACACTGAAGCTTTCTTT.